The 22 T cell receptor beta chains below come from one sample, sequenced in a study of OX40 agonist ivuxolimab in advanced cancers. The repertoire was sequenced with immunoSEQ multiplex PCR; TCRdb's copy has only in-frame clones and lacks some. The sample gives 37,000 or so clones, about 88% of which show up once; around 16% is in the top ten. The material sequenced was CD4+ or CD8+ T cells sorted from blood, taken in a trial of the OX40 agonist ivuxolimab. These receptors came from an adult with an advanced solid tumor such as melanoma, head and neck, liver or kidney cancer.

The chain recombines TRBV28 with TRBJ1-1; tentatively, D is TRBD1 (6 bases). The CDR3 consists of 13 residues. V shed 6 bases and J shed 6 bases, with 14 bases lying between them. The germline CDR1 and CDR2 sequences are MDHEN and SYDVKM. The CDR3 reads CASSVSGAAEAFF. CDR3 bases: TGTGCCAGCAGCGTTTCGGGGGCGGCTGAAGCTTTCTTT. Drawing the rest from reference TRBV28 and TRBJ1-1, the complete variable domain is DVKVTQSSRYLVKRTGEKVFLECVQDMDHENMFWYRQDPGLGLRLIYFSYDVKMKEKGDIPEGYSVSREKKERFSLILESASTNQTSMYLCASSVSGAAEAFFGQGTRLTVV.

The rearrangement joins TRBV4-2 to TRBJ2-7; 8 bases fit TRBD2. The CDR3 spans 19 residues. The junction had 18 bases not matched to a gene; V was cut back by 5 bases and J by 0 bases. Germline V gene data show CDR1 as LGHNA and CDR2 as YNFKEQ. The chain's CDR3 is CASSSRPSGYISSSYEQYF. The CDR3, as DNA: TGTGCCAGCAGCTCCCGTCCTAGCGGGTATATTAGCTCCTCCTACGAGCAGTACTTC.

J is TRBJ1-1 and V is TRBV6-1; TRBD1 might be the D (5 bases). The germline V and J ends were trimmed by 6 bases and 10 bases, with 12 bases remaining between them. Per the germline V gene, CDR1 is MNHNS and CDR2 is SASEGT. The CDR3 is made up of 11 amino acids. The CDR3 here is CASSWDARAFF. The CDR3 nucleotides read TGTGCCAGCAGCTGGGACGCCCGAGCTTTCTTT.

On this clone itself: The same CDR3 can be traced to other DNA sequences in this sample. V is TRBV27 and J is TRBJ1-5, with unresolved D. The V end lost 4 bases, the J end lost 3 bases, and 16 bases lay between the germline ends. CDR3 length: 16 residues. Germline assignment: CDR1 MNHEY and CDR2 SMNVEV (reference sequence). The chain's CDR3 is CASSSGPLELNQPQHF. The DNA for the CDR3 is TGTGCCAGCAGTTCCGGACCCCTTGAGCTCAATCAGCCCCAGCATTTT.

The rearrangement uses TRBV2 and TRBJ1-5, with D hard to call. The CDR3 length is 15 residues. Germline V lookup: CDR1 SNHLY, CDR2 FYNNEI. V lost 6 bases, J lost 0 bases, and 12 bases lay in between. The CDR3 loop is CASRSGSYSNQPQHF. CDR3 sequence (DNA): TGTGCCAGCAGGAGCGGTTCTTATAGCAATCAGCCCCAGCATTTT.

This sequence joins TRBV11-2 and TRBJ2-5, with D unresolved. Germline values: CDR1 SGHAT, CDR2 FQNNGV. V was cut by 5 bases and J by 0 bases, with 13 bases left in between. This CDR3 spans 15 amino acids. The CDR3, as DNA: TGTGCCAGCAGCGCAACCCTAGAGGACCAAGAGACCCAGTACTTC. Protein: CASSATLEDQETQYF.

This CDR3 reads CASSVALGLAGETQYF. In DNA, the CDR3 is TGTGCCAGCAGCGTAGCTCTGGGACTAGCCGGGGAGACCCAGTACTTC. The chain couples TRBV9 to TRBJ2-5, with 9 bases aligning to TRBD2. Germline CDR1 is SGDLS and CDR2 is YYNGEE. V trimming: 0 bases; J trimming: 5 bases; junction bases outside the gene matches: 8. The CDR3 contains 16 residues. Combining the CDR3 with reference TRBV9 and TRBJ2-5 gives the whole variable domain DSGVTQTPKHLITATGQRVTLRCSPRSGDLSVYWYQQSLDQGLQFLIQYYNGEERAKGNILERFSAQQFPDLHSELNLSSLELGDSALYFCASSVALGLAGETQYFGPGTRLLVL.

The CDR3: CASSSRGTRSQETQYF. CDR3 nucleotide sequence: TGTGCCAGCAGTTCCCGGGGGACACGTTCCCAAGAGACCCAGTACTTC. This chain uses TRBV27 with TRBJ2-5; the D gene could be TRBD1 or TRBD2 (6 bases each). Deletions cut 4 bases from V and 1 base from J, with 16 bases between. Germline CDR1 and CDR2: MNHEY and SMNVEV (reference sequence). The CDR3 runs to 16 residues.

This chain joins TRBV16 and TRBJ2-5, with a tentative D call TRBD1 (6 bases). This CDR3 region has 14 residues. Between the trimmed V and J ends, which lost 1 base and 4 bases, there was a span of 10 bases. The germline gives CDR1 KGHSY, CDR2 FQNENV. As DNA, the CDR3 is TGTGCCAGCAGCCAATTGACAGGAGGAGAGACCCAGTACTTC. Amino acid sequence: CASSQLTGGETQYF.

This chain joins TRBV6-5 and TRBJ1-1; D ambiguous. V was pared by 3 bases and J by 1 base, with 6 bases between. This CDR3 has 13 amino acids. The germline V gene encodes CDR1 MNHEY and CDR2 SVGAGI. The CDR3 here is CASSYQENTEAFF. In nucleotides, the CDR3 is TGTGCCAGCAGTTATCAAGAGAACACTGAAGCTTTCTTT.

The J gene is TRBJ2-5, the V gene TRBV11-1; D is unclear. The V gene lost 6 bases and the J gene lost 5 bases, with 10 bases spanning the gap. CDR1 is SGHAT, CDR2 FQDESV, per germline (reference sequence). The CDR3 extends over 12 amino acids. The CDR3 DNA follows: TGTGCCAGCAGGGGCGTTAGGGAGACCCAGTACTTC. As protein: CASRGVRETQYF.

J is TRBJ2-5 and V is TRBV29-1; TRBD2 aligns across 8 bases. V lost 4 bases, J lost 1 base, and 2 bases stayed unmatched. In germline, CDR1 is SQVTM, CDR2 ANQGSEA. CDR3 length equals 13 residues. CDR3 bases: TGCAGCGTTGTTAGCGGGATCCAAGAGACCCAGTACTTC. The encoded protein is CSVVSGIQETQYF.

This clone appeared a single time. This chain links TRBV7-9 with TRBJ1-2; maybe TRBD1 (5 bases). CDR1 is SEHNR, CDR2 FQNEAQ, per germline (reference sequence). V shed 3 bases and J shed 1 base, with 9 bases lying between them. The CDR3 totals 14 residues. The CDR3 loop reads CASSLGGFNYGYTF. CDR3 coding DNA: TGTGCCAGCAGCTTGGGGGGATTTAACTATGGCTACACCTTC.

This chain connects TRBV9 to TRBJ2-7; weak D call: TRBD2 (7 bases). V was pared by 5 bases and J by 4 bases, with 19 bases between. The length of the CDR3 is 15 residues. CDR1 is SGDLS and CDR2 is YYNGEE in the germline V gene. The CDR3 region has the DNA TGTGCCAGCAGTCCCCCCTGGGGGGGCAAGTACGAGCAGTACTTC. This codes for CASSPPWGGKYEQYF.

The rearrangement links TRBV5-1 to TRBJ2-5; D perhaps matches TRBD1 (5 bases). The germline V gene encodes CDR1 SGHRS and CDR2 YFSETQ. CDR3 length: 16 amino acids. The V gene lost 1 base and the J gene lost 5 bases, with 18 bases spanning the gap. As DNA, the CDR3 is TGCGCCAGCAGCTTGACCCTCATAAGACAGTGGGAGACCCAGTACTTC. Translation gives CASSLTLIRQWETQYF.

The chain is built from TRBV6-5 and TRBJ1-3; D is perhaps TRBD1 (5 bases). Per the germline V gene, CDR1 is MNHEY and CDR2 is SVGAGI. V lost 6 bases and J 4 bases, leaving 7 bases between the germline ends. The CDR3 loop spans 12 amino acids. The CDR3 nucleotides read TGTGCCAGCAGAGGGGTCGGAAACACCATATATTTT. It encodes CASRGVGNTIYF.

V usage is TRBV9 and J usage is TRBJ2-2; 7 bases fit TRBD1. This CDR3 has 13 residues. The germline V gene has CDR1 SGDLS and CDR2 YYNGEE. V was clipped by 7 bases and J by 2 bases; unmatched bases: 2. The CDR3 sequence: CASEGANTGELFF. The DNA for the CDR3 is TGTGCCAGCGAGGGGGCCAACACCGGGGAGCTGTTTTTT.

This clone was seen only a few times. The CDR3 DNA sequence: TGCGCCAGCAGCCAAGATGGGGAAAACGAGCAGTTCTTC. Its translation: CASSQDGENEQFF. The rearrangement joins TRBV4-3 to TRBJ2-1; D ambiguous. The CDR3 runs to 13 residues. V gave up 0 bases and J gave up 10 bases, with 10 bases separating them. CDR1 and CDR2 (germline): LGHNA, YSLEER.

The chain uses TRBV7-9 and TRBJ1-1; TRBD1 aligns across 8 bases. This CDR3 is 16 amino acids long. Trimming removed 4 bases from V and 0 bases from J; junction bases left unmatched: 7. CDR1 is SEHNR, CDR2 FQNEAQ, per germline (reference sequence). The CDR3 sequence: CASSYGTGRLNTEAFF. The CDR3 DNA follows: TGTGCCAGCAGCTACGGGACAGGCCGATTGAACACTGAAGCTTTCTTT.

The chain couples TRBV6-5 to TRBJ2-7, with D uncertain. CDR3 length: 14 residues. The germline V gene has CDR1 MNHEY and CDR2 SVGAGI. The V end was cut by 0 bases, the J end by 2 bases, with 8 bases between. CDR3 coding DNA: TGTGCCAGCAGTTACTCCGACGGAACCTACGAGCAGTACTTC. It yields the protein CASSYSDGTYEQYF.

The chain has TRBV4-3 and TRBJ2-7, with D unclear. V was pared by 1 base and J by 3 bases, with 13 bases between. This CDR3 is built from 15 residues. CDR1 and CDR2 (germline): LGHNA, YSLEER. CDR3 nucleotides: TGCGCCAGCAGCCAAGTCCTTTTGGAACTCTACGAGCAGTACTTC. Its protein product is CASSQVLLELYEQYF.

The V call is TRBV11-1, the J call TRBJ2-1; D is perhaps TRBD2 (5 bases). The length of the CDR3 is 12 residues. Germline V gene sequence: CDR1 SGHAT, CDR2 FQDESV (reference sequence). V was cut by 8 bases and J by 7 bases, with 12 bases left in between. The CDR3 bases are TGTGCCAGCGGCGGGTTTGGAAATGAGCAGTTCTTC. Protein product: CASGGFGNEQFF.